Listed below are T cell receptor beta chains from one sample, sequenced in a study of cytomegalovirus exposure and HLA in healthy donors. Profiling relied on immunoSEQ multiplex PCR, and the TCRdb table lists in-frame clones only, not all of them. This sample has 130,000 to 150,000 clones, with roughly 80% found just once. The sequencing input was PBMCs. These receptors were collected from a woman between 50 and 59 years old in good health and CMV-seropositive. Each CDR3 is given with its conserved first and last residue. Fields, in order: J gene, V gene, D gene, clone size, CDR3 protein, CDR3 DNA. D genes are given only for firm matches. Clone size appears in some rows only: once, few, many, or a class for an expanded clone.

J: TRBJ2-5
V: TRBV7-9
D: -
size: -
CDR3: CASSDPRRARETQYF
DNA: TGTGCCAGCAGCGACCCCCGGCGGGCCCGGGAGACCCAGTACTTC

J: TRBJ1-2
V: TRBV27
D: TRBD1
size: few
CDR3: CASSLGTANYGYTF
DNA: TGTGCCAGCAGTTTGGGGACAGCCAACTATGGCTACACCTTC

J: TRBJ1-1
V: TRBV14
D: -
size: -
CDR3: CASSFQAFF
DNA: TGTGCCAGCAGCTTCCAGGCTTTCTTT

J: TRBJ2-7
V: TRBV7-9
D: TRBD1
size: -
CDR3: CASSSQGQGVYEQYF
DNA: TGTGCCAGCAGCTCTCAGGGACAGGGGGTTTACGAGCAGTACTTC

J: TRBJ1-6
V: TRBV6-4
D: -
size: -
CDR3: CASSPSGVMSSPLHF
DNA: TGTGCCAGCAGCCCGTCAGGGGTAATGAGTTCACCCCTCCACTTT

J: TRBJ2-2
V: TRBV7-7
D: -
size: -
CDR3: CASSPGGGELFF
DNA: TGTGCTAGCAGCCCCGGGGGAGGGGAGCTGTTTTTT

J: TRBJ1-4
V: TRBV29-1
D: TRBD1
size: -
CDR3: CSGLQGNNEKLFF
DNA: TGCAGCGGCCTACAGGGGAATAATGAAAAACTGTTTTTT

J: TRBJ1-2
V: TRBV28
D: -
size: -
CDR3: CASRSEIYGYTF
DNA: TGTGCCAGCAGATCCGAGATCTATGGCTACACCTTC

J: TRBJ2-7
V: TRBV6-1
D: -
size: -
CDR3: CASSLTEYEQYF
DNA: TGTGCCAGCAGCCTTACTGAGTACGAGCAGTACTTC

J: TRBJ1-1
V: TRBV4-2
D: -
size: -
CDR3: CASSQGRAPTEAFF
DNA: TGTGCCAGCAGCCAAGGCAGGGCTCCCACTGAAGCTTTCTTT

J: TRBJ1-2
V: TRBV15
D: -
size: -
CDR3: CATSRGLLGSQAYGYTF
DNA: TGTGCCACCAGCAGAGGTCTACTCGGGAGTCAGGCCTATGGCTACACCTTC

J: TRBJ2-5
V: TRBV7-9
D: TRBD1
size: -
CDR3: CASSLATSGQGETQYF
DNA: TGTGCCAGCAGCTTAGCGACTTCGGGACAGGGGGAGACCCAGTACTTC

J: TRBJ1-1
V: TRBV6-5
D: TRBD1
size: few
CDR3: CASSLTGAGGAFF
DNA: TGTGCCAGCAGTTTAACAGGGGCGGGGGGAGCTTTCTTT

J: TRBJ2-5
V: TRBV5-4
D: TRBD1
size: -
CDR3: CASSSTGGRSGETQYF
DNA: TGTGCCAGCAGCTCAACAGGGGGCCGCAGTGGAGAGACCCAGTACTTC

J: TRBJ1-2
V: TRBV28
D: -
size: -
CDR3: CASSLGQGTDGYTF
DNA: TGTGCCAGCAGCCTTGGTCAGGGAACCGATGGCTACACCTTC

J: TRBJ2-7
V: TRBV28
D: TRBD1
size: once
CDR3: CASSLAGQGAFHEQYF
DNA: TGTGCCAGCAGTTTGGCGGGACAGGGGGCCTTCCACGAGCAGTACTTC

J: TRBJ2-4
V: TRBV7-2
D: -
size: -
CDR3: CASSSEAGSRNIQYF
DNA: TGTGCCAGCAGCTCTGAGGCCGGGTCGAGAAACATTCAGTACTTC

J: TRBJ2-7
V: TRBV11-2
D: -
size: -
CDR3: CASSHRGNEQYF
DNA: TGTGCCAGCAGCCACCGGGGGAACGAGCAGTACTTC

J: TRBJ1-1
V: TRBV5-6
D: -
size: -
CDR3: CASSREGPGGPEAFF
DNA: TGTGCCAGCAGCCGGGAGGGCCCGGGAGGGCCTGAAGCTTTCTTT

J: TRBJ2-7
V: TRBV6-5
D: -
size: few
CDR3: CASSYSIGSSYEQYF
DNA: TGTGCCAGCAGTTACTCGATTGGGTCTAGTTACGAGCAGTACTTC

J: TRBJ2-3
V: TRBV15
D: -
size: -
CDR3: CATRSGERSTDTQYF
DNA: TGTGCCACCAGATCGGGGGAGAGGAGCACAGATACGCAGTATTTT

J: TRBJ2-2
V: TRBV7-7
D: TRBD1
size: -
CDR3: CASRTGGHTGELFF
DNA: TGTGCTAGCAGGACAGGGGGACACACCGGGGAGCTGTTTTTT

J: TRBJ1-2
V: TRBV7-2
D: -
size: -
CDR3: CASSAQGLYGYTF
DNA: TGTGCCAGCAGCGCTCAGGGGCTCTATGGCTACACCTTC

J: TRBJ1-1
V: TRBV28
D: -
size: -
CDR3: CASSLTPGMNTEAFF
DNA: TGTGCCAGCAGTTTAACCCCAGGGATGAACACTGAAGCTTTCTTT

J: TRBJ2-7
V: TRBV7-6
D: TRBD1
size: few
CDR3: CASSSGTGTGEQYF
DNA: TGTGCCAGCAGCTCCGGGACAGGTACGGGTGAGCAGTACTTC

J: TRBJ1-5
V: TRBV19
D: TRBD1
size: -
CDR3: CASRWRDRGTGKGQPQHF
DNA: TGTGCCAGTAGGTGGCGGGACAGGGGAACGGGGAAGGGTCAGCCCCAGCATTTT

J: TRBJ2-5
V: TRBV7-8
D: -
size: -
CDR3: CASSLVPPGETQYF
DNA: TGTGCCAGCAGCTTGGTCCCGCCGGGGGAGACCCAGTACTTC

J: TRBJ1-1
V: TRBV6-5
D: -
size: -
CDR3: CATLRGGGRTEAFF
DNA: TGTGCCACCCTCCGGGGAGGGGGAAGGACTGAAGCTTTCTTT

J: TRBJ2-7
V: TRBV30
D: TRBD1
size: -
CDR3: CAWYSGTGGYEQYF
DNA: TGTGCCTGGTACTCCGGGACAGGGGGCTACGAGCAGTACTTC

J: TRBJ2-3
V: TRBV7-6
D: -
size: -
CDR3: CASSLARSTDTQYF
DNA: TGTGCCAGCAGCTTAGCGCGCAGCACAGATACGCAGTATTTT

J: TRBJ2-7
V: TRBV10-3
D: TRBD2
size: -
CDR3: CAIRTSALEQYF
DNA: TGTGCCATTCGGACTAGCGCCCTCGAGCAGTACTTC

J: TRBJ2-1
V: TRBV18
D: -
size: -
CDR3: CASSLTSGGASTNEQFF
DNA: TGTGCCAGCTCACTTACATCAGGCGGGGCATCTACGAATGAGCAGTTCTTC

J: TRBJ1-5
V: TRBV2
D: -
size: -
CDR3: CASQGGDSNQPQHF
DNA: TGTGCCAGCCAAGGGGGGGATAGCAATCAGCCCCAGCATTTT

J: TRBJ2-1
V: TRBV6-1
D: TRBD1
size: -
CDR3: CATGQAAYNEQFF
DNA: TGTGCCACCGGACAGGCGGCCTACAATGAGCAGTTCTTC

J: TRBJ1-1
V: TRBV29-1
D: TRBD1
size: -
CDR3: CSVHGTGNTEAFF
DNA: TGCAGCGTCCACGGGACAGGGAACACTGAAGCTTTCTTT

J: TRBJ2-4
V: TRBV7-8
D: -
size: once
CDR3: CASSLTGPNIQYF
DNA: TGTGCCAGCAGCTTAACAGGTCCAAACATTCAGTACTTC

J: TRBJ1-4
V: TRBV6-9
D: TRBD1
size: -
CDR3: CASSSKPGQGREKLFF
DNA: TGTGCCAGCAGTTCAAAACCGGGACAGGGTCGCGAAAAACTGTTTTTT

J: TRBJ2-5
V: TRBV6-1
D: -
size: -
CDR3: CASARDWEETQYF
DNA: TGTGCCAGCGCCCGGGACTGGGAAGAGACCCAGTACTTC

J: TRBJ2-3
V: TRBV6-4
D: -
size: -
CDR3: CASSLLWTSTDTQYF
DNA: TGTGCCAGCAGCCTCCTGTGGACTAGCACAGATACGCAGTATTTT

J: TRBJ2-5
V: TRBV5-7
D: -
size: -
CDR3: CASSSYLRSDFQETQYF
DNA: TGTGCCAGCAGCTCTTACTTACGTTCTGACTTCCAAGAGACCCAGTACTTC

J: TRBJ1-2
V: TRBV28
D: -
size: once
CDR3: CASSSDSPRGTF
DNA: TGTGCCAGCAGTTCAGACTCTCCTCGGGGCACCTTC

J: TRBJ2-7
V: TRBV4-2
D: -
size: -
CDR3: CASSQDLGGAAYEQYF
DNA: TGTGCCAGCAGCCAAGATTTAGGAGGAGCCGCCTACGAGCAGTACTTC

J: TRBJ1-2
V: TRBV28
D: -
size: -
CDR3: CASSFGALDNYGYTF
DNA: TGTGCCAGCAGTTTTGGGGCGCTTGACAACTATGGCTACACCTTC

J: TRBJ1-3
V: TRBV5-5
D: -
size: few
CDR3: CASSFGWASGNTIYF
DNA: TGTGCCAGCAGCTTCGGTTGGGCCTCTGGAAACACCATATATTTT

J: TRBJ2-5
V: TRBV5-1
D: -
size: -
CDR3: CASNRAGSVGETQYF
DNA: TGCGCCAGCAATCGGGCAGGGTCGGTAGGCGAGACCCAGTACTTC

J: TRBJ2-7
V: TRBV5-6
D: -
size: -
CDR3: CASSLAATATYEQYF
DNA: TGTGCCAGCAGCTTGGCCGCCACAGCTACCTACGAGCAGTACTTC

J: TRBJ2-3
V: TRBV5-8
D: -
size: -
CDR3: CASSHGGGAGDTQYF
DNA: TGTGCCAGCAGCCACGGAGGGGGGGCGGGAGATACGCAGTATTTT

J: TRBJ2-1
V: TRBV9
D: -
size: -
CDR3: CASSVDVVNEQFF
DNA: TGTGCCAGCAGCGTAGATGTAGTCAATGAGCAGTTCTTC

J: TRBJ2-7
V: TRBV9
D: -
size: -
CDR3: CASSVQQGPGHQYF
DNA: TGTGCCAGCAGCGTACAGCAGGGACCGGGACACCAGTACTTC

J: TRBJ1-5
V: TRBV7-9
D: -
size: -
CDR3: CASSLGSGSSNQPQHF
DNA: TGTGCCAGCAGCTTAGGTTCCGGGTCTAGCAATCAGCCCCAGCATTTT

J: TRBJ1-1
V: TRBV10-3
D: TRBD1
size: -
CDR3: CASTLGRGLSEAFF
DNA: TGTGCCTCGACTTTGGGCAGGGGGCTTTCTGAAGCCTTCTTT

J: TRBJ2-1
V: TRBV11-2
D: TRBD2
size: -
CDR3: CASSFGGDGSYNEQFF
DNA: TGTGCCAGCAGCTTCGGGGGGGATGGCTCCTACAATGAGCAGTTCTTC

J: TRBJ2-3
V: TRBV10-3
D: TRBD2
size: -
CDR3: CAISRLAGRDTQYF
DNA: TGTGCCATCAGTCGACTAGCGGGACGAGATACGCAGTATTTT

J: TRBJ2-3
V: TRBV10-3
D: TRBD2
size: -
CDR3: CAISEGSGGGIFTDTQYF
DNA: TGTGCCATCAGTGAGGGGAGCGGGGGGGGGATTTTCACAGATACGCAGTATTTT

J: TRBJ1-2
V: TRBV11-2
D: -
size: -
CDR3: CASSSNTLGQYYGYTF
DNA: TGTGCCAGCAGCTCAAATACACTTGGACAGTACTATGGCTACACCTTC

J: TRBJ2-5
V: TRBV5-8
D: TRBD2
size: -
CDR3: CASSLDGTSGGEYQETQYF
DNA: TGTGCCAGCAGCTTGGACGGGACTAGCGGGGGGGAGTACCAAGAGACCCAGTACTTC

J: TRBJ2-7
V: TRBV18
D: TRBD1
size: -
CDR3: CASGTAYEQYF
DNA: TGTGCCAGCGGGACAGCCTACGAGCAGTACTTC

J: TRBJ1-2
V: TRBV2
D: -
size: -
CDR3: CASSSEGRNYGYTF
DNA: TGTGCCAGCAGCAGTGAAGGGAGAAACTATGGCTACACCTTC